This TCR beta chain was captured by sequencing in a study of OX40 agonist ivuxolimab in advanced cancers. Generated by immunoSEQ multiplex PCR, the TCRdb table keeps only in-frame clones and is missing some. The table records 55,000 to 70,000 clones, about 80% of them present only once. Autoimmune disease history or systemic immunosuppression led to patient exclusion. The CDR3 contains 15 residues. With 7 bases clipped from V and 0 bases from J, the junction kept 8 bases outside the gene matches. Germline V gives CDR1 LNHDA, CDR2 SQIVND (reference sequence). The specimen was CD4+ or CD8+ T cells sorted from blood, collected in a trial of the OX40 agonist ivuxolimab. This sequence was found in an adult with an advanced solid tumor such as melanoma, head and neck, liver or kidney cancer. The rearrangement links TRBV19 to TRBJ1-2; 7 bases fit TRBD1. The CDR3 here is CASTSGTASNYGYTF. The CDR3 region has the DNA TGTGCCAGTACCTCCGGGACAGCCTCTAACTATGGCTACACCTTC. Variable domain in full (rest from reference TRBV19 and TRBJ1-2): DGGITQSPKYLFRKEGQNVTLSCEQNLNHDAMYWYRQDPGQGLRLIYYSQIVNDFQKGDIAEGYSVSREKKESFPLTVTSAQKNPTAFYLCASTSGTASNYGYTFGSGTRLTVV.